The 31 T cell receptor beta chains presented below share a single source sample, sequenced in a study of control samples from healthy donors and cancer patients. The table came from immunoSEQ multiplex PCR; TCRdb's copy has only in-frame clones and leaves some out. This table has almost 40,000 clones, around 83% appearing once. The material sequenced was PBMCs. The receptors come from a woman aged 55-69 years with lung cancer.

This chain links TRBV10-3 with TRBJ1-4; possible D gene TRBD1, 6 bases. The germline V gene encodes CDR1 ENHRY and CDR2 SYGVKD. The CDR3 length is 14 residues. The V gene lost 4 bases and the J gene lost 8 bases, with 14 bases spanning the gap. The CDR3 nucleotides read TGTGCCATCAGTGCCGGGACATCGGGGGAAAAACTGTTTTTT. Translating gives CAISAGTSGEKLFF.

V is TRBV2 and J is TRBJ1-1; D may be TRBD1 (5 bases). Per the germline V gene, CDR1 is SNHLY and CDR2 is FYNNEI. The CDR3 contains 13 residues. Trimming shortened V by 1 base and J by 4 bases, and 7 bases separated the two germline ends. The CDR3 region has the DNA TGTGCCAGCAGTGAAGGGGGCGGCACTGAAGCTTTCTTT. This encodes CASSEGGGTEAFF. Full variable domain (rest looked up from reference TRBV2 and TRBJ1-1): EPEVTQTPSHQVTQMGQEVILRCVPISNHLYFYWYRQILGQKVEFLVSFYNNEISEKSEIFDDQFSVERPDGSNFTLKIRSTKLEDSAMYFCASSEGGGTEAFFGQGTRLTVV.

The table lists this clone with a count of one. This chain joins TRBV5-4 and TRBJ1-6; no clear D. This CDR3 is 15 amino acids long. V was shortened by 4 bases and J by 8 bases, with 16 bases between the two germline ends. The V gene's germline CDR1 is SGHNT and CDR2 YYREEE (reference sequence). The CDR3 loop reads CASSPRVLGDSPLHF. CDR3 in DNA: TGTGCCAGCAGCCCTCGGGTTCTCGGCGATTCACCCCTCCACTTT.

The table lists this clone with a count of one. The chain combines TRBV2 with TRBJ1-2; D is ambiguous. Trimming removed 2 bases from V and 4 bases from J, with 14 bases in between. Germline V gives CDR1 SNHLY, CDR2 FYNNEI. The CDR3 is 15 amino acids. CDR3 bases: TGTGCCAGCAGTGAATATGGCGGCATGGGCTATGGCTACACCTTC. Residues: CASSEYGGMGYGYTF.

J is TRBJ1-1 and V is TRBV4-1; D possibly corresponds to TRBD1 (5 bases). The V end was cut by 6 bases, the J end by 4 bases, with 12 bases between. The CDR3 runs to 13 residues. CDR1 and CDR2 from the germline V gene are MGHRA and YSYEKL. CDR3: CASRRGASTEAFF. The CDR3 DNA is TGCGCCAGCAGGAGAGGGGCGAGCACTGAAGCTTTCTTT.

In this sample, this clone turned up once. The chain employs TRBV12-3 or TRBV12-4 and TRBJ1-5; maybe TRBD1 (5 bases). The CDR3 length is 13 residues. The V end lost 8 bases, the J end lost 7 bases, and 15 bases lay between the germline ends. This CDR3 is CASRVGQWQPQHF. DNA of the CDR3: TGTGCCAGCCGGGTCGGACAATGGCAGCCCCAGCATTTT.

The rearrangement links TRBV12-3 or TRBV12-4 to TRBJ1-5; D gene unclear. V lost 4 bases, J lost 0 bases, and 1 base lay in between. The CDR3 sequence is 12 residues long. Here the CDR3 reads CASSYSNQPQHF. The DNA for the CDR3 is TGTGCCAGCAGTTATAGCAATCAGCCCCAGCATTTT.

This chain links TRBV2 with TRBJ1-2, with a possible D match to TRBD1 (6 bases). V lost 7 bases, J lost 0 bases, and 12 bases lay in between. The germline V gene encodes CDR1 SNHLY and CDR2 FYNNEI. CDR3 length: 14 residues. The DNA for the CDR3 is TGTGCCAGCATCAGGGGCCATGCTAACTATGGCTACACCTTC. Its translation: CASIRGHANYGYTF.

CDR3 DNA sequence: TGTGCCAGCAGTGAAGAAGGACTAGCGGGAGCCGGTGAGCAGTTCTTC. Its translation: CASSEEGLAGAGEQFF. The V gene is TRBV2, the J gene TRBJ2-1; 13 positions agree with TRBD2. V was clipped by 1 base and J by 9 bases; unmatched bases: 6. The CDR3 totals 16 residues. The germline CDR1 and CDR2 sequences are SNHLY and FYNNEI.

The CDR3 region has the DNA TGTGCCAGCAGCTCAAGGGACAGGGGGTCGAACACTGAAGCTTTCTTT. Protein: CASSSRDRGSNTEAFF. The chain links TRBV7-8 to TRBJ1-1, with 11 positions matching TRBD1. The CDR3 totals 16 residues. Germline CDR1 is SGHVS and CDR2 is FQNEAQ. J gave up 1 base and V 4 bases, and 5 bases lay outside the gene matches.

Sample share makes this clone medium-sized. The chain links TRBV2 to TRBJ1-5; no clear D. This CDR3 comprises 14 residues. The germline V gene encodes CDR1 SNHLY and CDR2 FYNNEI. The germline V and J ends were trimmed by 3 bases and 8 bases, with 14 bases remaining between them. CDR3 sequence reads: CASSDEGFGKPQHF. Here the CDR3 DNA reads TGTGCCAGCAGTGATGAAGGGTTTGGTAAGCCCCAGCATTTT. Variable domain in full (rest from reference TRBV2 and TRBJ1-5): EPEVTQTPSHQVTQMGQEVILRCVPISNHLYFYWYRQILGQKVEFLVSFYNNEISEKSEIFDDQFSVERPDGSNFTLKIRSTKLEDSAMYFCASSDEGFGKPQHFGDGTRLSIL.

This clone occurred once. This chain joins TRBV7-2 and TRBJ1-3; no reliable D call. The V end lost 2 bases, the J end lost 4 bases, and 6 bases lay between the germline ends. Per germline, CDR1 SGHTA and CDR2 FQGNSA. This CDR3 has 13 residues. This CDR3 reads CASSLSQGNTIYF. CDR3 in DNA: TGTGCCAGCAGCTTAAGTCAGGGAAACACCATATATTTT.

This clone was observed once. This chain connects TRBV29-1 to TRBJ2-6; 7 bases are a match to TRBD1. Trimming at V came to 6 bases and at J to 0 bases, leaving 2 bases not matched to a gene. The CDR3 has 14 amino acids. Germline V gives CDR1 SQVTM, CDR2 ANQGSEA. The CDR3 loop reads CSVRGISGANVLTF. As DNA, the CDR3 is TGCAGCGTCAGGGGGATCTCTGGGGCCAACGTCCTGACTTTC.

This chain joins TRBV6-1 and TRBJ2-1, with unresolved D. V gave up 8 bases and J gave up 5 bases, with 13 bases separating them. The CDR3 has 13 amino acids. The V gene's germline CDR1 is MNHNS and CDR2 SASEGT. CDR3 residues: CASVTTNDNEQFF. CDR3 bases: TGTGCCAGCGTAACTACTAACGACAATGAGCAGTTCTTC.

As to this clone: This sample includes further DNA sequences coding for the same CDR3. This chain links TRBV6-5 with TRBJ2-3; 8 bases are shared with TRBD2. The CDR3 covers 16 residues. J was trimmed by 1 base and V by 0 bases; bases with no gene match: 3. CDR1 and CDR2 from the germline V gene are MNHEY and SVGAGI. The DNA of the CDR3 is TGTGCCAGCAGTTACTCGGGTAGCGGGGGCACAGATACGCAGTATTTT. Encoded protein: CASSYSGSGGTDTQYF.

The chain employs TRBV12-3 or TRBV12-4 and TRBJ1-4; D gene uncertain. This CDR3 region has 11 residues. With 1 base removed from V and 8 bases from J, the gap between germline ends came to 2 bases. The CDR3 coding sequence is TGTGCCAGCAGTTTAGACGAAAAACTGTTTTTT. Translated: CASSLDEKLFF.

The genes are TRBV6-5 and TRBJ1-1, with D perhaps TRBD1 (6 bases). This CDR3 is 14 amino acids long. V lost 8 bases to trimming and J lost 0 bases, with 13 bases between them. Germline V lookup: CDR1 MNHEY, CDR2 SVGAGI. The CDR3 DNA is TGTGCCAGCTTACGAACAGGGATGAACACTGAAGCTTTCTTT. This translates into CASLRTGMNTEAFF.

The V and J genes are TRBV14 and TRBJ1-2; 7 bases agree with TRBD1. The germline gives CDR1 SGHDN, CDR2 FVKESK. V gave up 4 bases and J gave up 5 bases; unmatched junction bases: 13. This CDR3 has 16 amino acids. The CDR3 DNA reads TGTGCCAGCAGCCGAGCGACCGGGACAGTCGTTTATGGCTACACCTTC. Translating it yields CASSRATGTVVYGYTF.

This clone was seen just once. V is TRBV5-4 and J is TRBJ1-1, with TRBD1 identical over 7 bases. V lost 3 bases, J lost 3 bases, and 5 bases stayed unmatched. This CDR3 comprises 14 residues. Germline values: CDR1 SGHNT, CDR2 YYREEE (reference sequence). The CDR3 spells CASSYNRGHTEAFF. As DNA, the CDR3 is TGTGCCAGCAGCTACAACAGGGGACACACTGAAGCTTTCTTT.

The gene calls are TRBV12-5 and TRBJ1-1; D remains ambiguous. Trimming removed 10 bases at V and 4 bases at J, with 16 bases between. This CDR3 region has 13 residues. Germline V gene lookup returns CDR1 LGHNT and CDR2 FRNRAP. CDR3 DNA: TGTGCTATTAGAGGGCGTGGTACCACTGAAGCTTTCTTT. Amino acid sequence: CAIRGRGTTEAFF.

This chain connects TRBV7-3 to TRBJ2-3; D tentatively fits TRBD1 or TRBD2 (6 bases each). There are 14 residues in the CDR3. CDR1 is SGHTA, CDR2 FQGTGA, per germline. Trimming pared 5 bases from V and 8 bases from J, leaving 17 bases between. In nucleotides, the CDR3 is TGTGCCAGCAGCACCCAATCGACGGGGGCTACGCAGTATTTT. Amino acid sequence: CASSTQSTGATQYF.

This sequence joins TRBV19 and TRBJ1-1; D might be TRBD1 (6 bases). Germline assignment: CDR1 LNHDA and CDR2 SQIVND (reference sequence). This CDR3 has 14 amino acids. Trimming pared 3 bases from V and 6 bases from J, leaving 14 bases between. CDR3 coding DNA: TGTGCCAGTAGTATTCAACAGGGTGTCGCTGAAGCTTTCTTT. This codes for CASSIQQGVAEAFF.

Written as DNA, the CDR3 is TGTGCCAGCAGTGAAGACAGAGGGAATGAAAAACTGTTTTTT. Protein product: CASSEDRGNEKLFF. This sequence joins TRBV2 and TRBJ1-4, with no clear D. Germline V gives CDR1 SNHLY, CDR2 FYNNEI. The CDR3 totals 14 residues. The V gene lost 1 base and the J gene lost 5 bases, with 8 bases spanning the gap. The full variable domain, rest sourced from reference TRBV2 and TRBJ1-4, is EPEVTQTPSHQVTQMGQEVILRCVPISNHLYFYWYRQILGQKVEFLVSFYNNEISEKSEIFDDQFSVERPDGSNFTLKIRSTKLEDSAMYFCASSEDRGNEKLFFGSGTQLSVL.

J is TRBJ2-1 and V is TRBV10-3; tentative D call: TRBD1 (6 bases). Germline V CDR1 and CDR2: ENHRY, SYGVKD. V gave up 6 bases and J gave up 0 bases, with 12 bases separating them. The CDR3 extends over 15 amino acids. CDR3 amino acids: CAIRQGPDSYNEQFF. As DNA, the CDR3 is TGTGCCATCAGACAGGGACCAGACTCCTACAATGAGCAGTTCTTC.

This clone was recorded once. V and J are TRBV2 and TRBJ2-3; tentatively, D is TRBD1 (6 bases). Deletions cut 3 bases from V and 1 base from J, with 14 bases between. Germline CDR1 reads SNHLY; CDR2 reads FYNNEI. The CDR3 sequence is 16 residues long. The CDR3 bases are TGTGCCAGCAGTGACCGAGGGGACACGGGCACAGATACGCAGTATTTT. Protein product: CASSDRGDTGTDTQYF.

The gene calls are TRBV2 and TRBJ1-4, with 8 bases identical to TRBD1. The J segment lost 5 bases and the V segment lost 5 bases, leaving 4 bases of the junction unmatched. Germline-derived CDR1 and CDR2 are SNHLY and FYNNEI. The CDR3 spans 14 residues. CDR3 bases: TGTGCCAGCAGTCCCGGGACAGGAAATGAAAAACTGTTTTTT. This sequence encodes CASSPGTGNEKLFF.

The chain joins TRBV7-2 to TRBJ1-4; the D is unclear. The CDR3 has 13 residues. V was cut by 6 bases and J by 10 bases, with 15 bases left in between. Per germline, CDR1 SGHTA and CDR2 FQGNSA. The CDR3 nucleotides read TGTGCCAGCAGTCCCGGGCCCGAGGGAAAACTGTTTTTT. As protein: CASSPGPEGKLFF.

The chain's CDR3 is CAWTHLDPSKYGYTF. In DNA, the CDR3 is TGTGCCTGGACCCATCTGGACCCGTCCAAATATGGCTACACCTTC. The chain couples TRBV30 to TRBJ1-2, with no clear D. Germline V gene lookup returns CDR1 GTSNPN and CDR2 SVGIG (reference sequence). The CDR3 consists of 15 residues. Trimming pared 4 bases from V and 5 bases from J, leaving 20 bases between.

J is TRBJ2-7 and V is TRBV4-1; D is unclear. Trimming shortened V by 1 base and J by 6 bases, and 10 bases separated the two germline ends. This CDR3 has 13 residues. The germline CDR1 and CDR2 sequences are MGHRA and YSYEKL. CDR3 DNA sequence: TGCGCCAGCAGCCAAGCTTTATTGGGCGAGCAGTACTTC. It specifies CASSQALLGEQYF.

The CDR3 reads CASSSPFTSTDTQYF. In DNA, the CDR3 is TGTGCCAGCAGCTCCCCATTTACTAGCACAGATACGCAGTATTTT. The chain combines TRBV5-6 with TRBJ2-3; D is ambiguous. V was trimmed by 3 bases and J by 0 bases, leaving 11 bases between them. The germline gives CDR1 SGHDT, CDR2 YYEEEE. The CDR3 runs to 15 residues. The whole variable domain, remainder taken from reference TRBV5-6 and TRBJ2-3, is DAGVTQSPTHLIKTRGQQVTLRCSPKSGHDTVSWYQQALGQGPQFIFQYYEEEERQRGNFPDRFSGHQFPNYSSELNVNALLLGDSALYLCASSSPFTSTDTQYFGPGTRLTVL.

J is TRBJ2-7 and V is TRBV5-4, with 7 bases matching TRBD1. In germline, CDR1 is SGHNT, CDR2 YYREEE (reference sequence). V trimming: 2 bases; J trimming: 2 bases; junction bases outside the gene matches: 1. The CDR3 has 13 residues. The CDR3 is CASSFDRAYEQYF. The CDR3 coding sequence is TGTGCCAGCAGCTTTGACAGGGCCTACGAGCAGTACTTC.